This TCR beta chain was sequenced for a study of early T cells in non-severe SARS-CoV-2 infection listed by TCRdb under 2021. Broadly, across the study: Because TCR sequencing was done on bulk RNA from unsorted whole blood, the alpha and beta chains could not be paired.

Receptors were amplified or captured by 5' RACE. The sequencing machine was a NextSeq 500. To correct for sequencing error and PCR bias, the TCR library protocol tagged individual cDNA molecules with unique molecular identifiers. Both TCR alpha and beta chains were sequenced, and tight co-correlation was observed between alpha and beta sequence abundances in each sample. In the paper's pipeline: V gene, J gene and CDR3 annotation of TCR sequences was performed with Decombinator V4. Expanded TCRs were defined as changing significantly between any two time points under a Poisson model with p below 0.0001. TCR abundances were normalised to the total number of TCRs sequenced in each sample and reported as counts per million. VDJdb, accessed 1 November 2021, was searched for CMV, EBV and SARS-CoV-2 annotated TCRs, with TCRs annotated for multiple antigens excluded. The public reads were reanalyzed by TCRdb: fastp trimming at Q25, MiXCR alignment, in-frame beta chains only. All rows with the same CDR3 protein become a single entry with the most common DNA and genes. The V and J calls shown here were made by TCRdb, not taken from the authors' results. In all, the sample holds under 45,000 distinct CDR3 sequences, and approximately 8% of those were seen once. Of the sample, roughly 12% falls within the top ten clones.

The study was a case-control design nested within a healthcare worker cohort in London, UK, with weekly nasopharyngeal swab PCR tests and blood sampling. Healthcare workers were enrolled in the week of the UK lockdown, from 23 to 31 March 2020, and were followed every week for up to roughly 15 weeks. The investigation overall reported the following: VDJdb matching was skewed toward anti-spike CD8 responses and likely underestimated virus-specific expansions, missing private and CD4 specificities.

This clonotype was seen a handful of times. Its antigen remains undetermined. Base qualities are missing; no much larger clone stands one base away. Sequencing was performed on whole blood, taken at baseline. This sequence was found in an adult who was a healthcare worker with PCR-confirmed SARS-CoV-2 infection or an uninfected control (not recorded which).

The DNA sequence follows: TGTGCCAGCTCACTCTCAGCGAGGGGCGAGCAGTTCTTC. Its protein is CASSLSARGEQFF. The chain uses TRBV18 and TRBJ2-1; the D gene is possibly TRBD1 or TRBD2, with 5 bases matching each. From the cysteine up to the phenylalanine, the CDR3 has a length of 13 residues. The entry retains the CDR3 DNA only, 39 bases that are in frame from base 1. CDR1 and CDR2 are read off the germline V gene as KGHSH and LQKENI. A distance of 14 bases separates the germline ends of V and J, which lose 4 bases and 10 bases respectively.